A single sample gave rise to the 8 T cell receptor beta chains below, sequenced in a study of OX40 agonist ivuxolimab in advanced cancers. Data came from immunoSEQ multiplex PCR; TCRdb stores just in-frame clones and leaves some out. The data contain tens of thousands of clones, roughly 92% of them singletons. The sample here was CD4+ or CD8+ T cells sorted from blood, taken in a trial of the OX40 agonist ivuxolimab. The receptor set was obtained from an adult with an advanced solid tumor such as melanoma, head and neck, liver or kidney cancer.

DNA of the CDR3: TGTGCCAGCACAAATACAGGAAGGGGTGCAGATACGCAGTATTTT. Translated, it gives CASTNTGRGADTQYF. V is TRBV7-9 and J is TRBJ2-3, with a tentative D call TRBD1 (5 bases). V was cut by 7 bases and J by 4 bases, with 18 bases left in between. The germline V gene has CDR1 SEHNR and CDR2 FQNEAQ (reference sequence). The CDR3 contains 15 residues.

This clone appeared a few times. J is TRBJ1-5 and V is TRBV7-2; possible D gene TRBD1, 5 bases. CDR3 length equals 15 residues. V shed 4 bases and J shed 0 bases, with 10 bases lying between them. CDR1 SGHTA and CDR2 FQGNSA come from the germline V gene. The CDR3 loop reads CASSWQGGSNQPQHF. CDR3 coding DNA: TGTGCCAGCAGCTGGCAGGGAGGTAGCAATCAGCCCCAGCATTTT.

This clone was seen only once. Within the sample, other DNA sequences also encode this same CDR3. This chain links TRBV18 with TRBJ2-6; D ambiguous. V shed 2 bases and J shed 0 bases, with 2 bases lying between them. Germline V gene data show CDR1 as KGHSH and CDR2 as LQKENI. CDR3 size: 14 residues. The DNA of the CDR3 is TGTGCCAGCTCACCAGGCTCTGGGGCCAACGTCCTGACTTTC. Its protein product is CASSPGSGANVLTF.

This clone was seen a few times. This chain uses TRBV10-1 with TRBJ2-2; 8 nucleotides align to TRBD1. The CDR3 covers 13 residues. Germline loops: CDR1 WNHNN, CDR2 SYGVQD (reference sequence). The J segment lost 6 bases and the V segment lost 4 bases, leaving 1 base of the junction unmatched. The CDR3 region is CASSAGGAGELFF. The CDR3 DNA is TGCGCCAGCAGTGCAGGGGGCGCCGGGGAGCTGTTTTTT.

The V call is TRBV7-9, the J call TRBJ2-3; possibly TRBD1 for D (5 bases). This CDR3 has 17 amino acids. CDR1 is SEHNR and CDR2 is FQNEAQ in the germline V gene (reference sequence). V was trimmed by 0 bases and J by 0 bases, leaving 13 bases between them. The CDR3 region is CASSLASLTESTDTQYF. The DNA for the CDR3 is TGTGCCAGCAGCTTAGCGTCCCTGACAGAGAGCACAGATACGCAGTATTTT.

The chain employs TRBV6-5 and TRBJ1-2; D may be TRBD1 (6 bases). V lost 6 bases and J lost 4, with 15 bases in between. CDR1 and CDR2 from the germline V gene are MNHEY and SVGAGI. The CDR3 has 14 amino acids. The CDR3, as DNA: TGTGCCAGCAGACCCCCAGGGGAATCCTATGGCTACACCTTC. It codes for CASRPPGESYGYTF.

The chain employs TRBV28 and TRBJ2-4; D is perhaps TRBD1 (5 bases). Germline V gene data show CDR1 as MDHEN and CDR2 as SYDVKM. This CDR3 spans 14 amino acids. Trimming took 4 bases from V and 7 from J, leaving 14 bases between them. CDR3 in DNA: TGTGCCAGCAGTTCGCCCCAAGGGGTGAACATTCAGTACTTC. Amino acid sequence: CASSSPQGVNIQYF.

The J gene is TRBJ2-3, the V gene TRBV6-1, with D possibly TRBD2 on 5 matching bases. CDR3 length: 14 amino acids. Germline CDR1 reads MNHNS; CDR2 reads SASEGT. The V and J ends lost 7 bases and 0 bases respectively, with 11 bases between them. CDR3 in amino acids: CASTLRRSTDTQYF. In DNA, the CDR3 is TGTGCCAGCACCCTAAGGAGGAGCACAGATACGCAGTATTTT.